The clone carrying this TCR beta chain was counted once. Its cognate antigen is unknown. This specimen comes from a study of cytomegalovirus exposure and HLA in healthy donors. Whole-study findings and limits: For most TCR beta V segments, an earlier analysis put the productive rate at about 87% or about 30% of the time.

This CDR3 is 18 amino acids long. The V end was cut by 0 bases, the J end by 0 bases, with 15 bases between. Germline CDR1 and CDR2: SGHRS and YFSETQ. PCR primers comprised 60 Vbeta and 13 Jbeta primers. The protocol was immunoSEQ multiplex PCR, while the TCRdb copy is restricted to in-frame clones and leaves out a portion. The table shows some 190,000 clones, with approximately 84% occurring only once. Sequenced material: PBMCs. The chain carries TRBV5-1 and TRBJ2-2; perhaps TRBD2 as D (5 bases). The clonotype originates from a girl aged 5-17 years in good health and CMV-seropositive. The CDR3 protein is CASSLDASRIANTGELFF. The DNA of the CDR3 is TGCGCCAGCAGCTTGGATGCTAGCAGGATAGCGAACACCGGGGAGCTGTTTTTT.